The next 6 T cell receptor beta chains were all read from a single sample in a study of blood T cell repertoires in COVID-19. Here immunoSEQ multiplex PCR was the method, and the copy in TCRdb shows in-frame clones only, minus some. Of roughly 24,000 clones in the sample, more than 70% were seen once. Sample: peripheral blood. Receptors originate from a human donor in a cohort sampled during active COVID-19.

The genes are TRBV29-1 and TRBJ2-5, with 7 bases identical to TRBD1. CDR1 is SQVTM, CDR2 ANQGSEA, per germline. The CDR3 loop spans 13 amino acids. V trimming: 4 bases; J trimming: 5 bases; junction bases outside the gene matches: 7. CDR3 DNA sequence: TGCAGCGTTGCCCAAACAGGGGCGGAGACCCAGTACTTC. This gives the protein CSVAQTGAETQYF. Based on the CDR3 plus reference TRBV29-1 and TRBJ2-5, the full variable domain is SAVISQKPSRDICQRGTSLTIQCQVDSQVTMMFWYRQQPGQSLTLIATANQGSEATYESGFVIDKFPISRPNLTFSTLTVSNMSPEDSSIYLCSVAQTGAETQYFGPGTRLLVL.

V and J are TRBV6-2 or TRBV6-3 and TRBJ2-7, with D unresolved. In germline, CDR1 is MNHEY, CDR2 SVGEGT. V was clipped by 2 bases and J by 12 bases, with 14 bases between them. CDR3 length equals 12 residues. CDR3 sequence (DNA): TGTGCCAGCAGTTACCCCGAAAGCCGATGGTACTTC. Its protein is CASSYPESRWYF.

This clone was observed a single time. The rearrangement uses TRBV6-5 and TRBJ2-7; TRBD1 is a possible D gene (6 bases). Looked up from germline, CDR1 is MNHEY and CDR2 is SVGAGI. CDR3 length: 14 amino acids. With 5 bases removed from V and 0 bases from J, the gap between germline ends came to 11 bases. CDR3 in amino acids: CASSPQGYSYEQYF. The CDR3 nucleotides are TGTGCCAGCAGTCCTCAGGGGTACTCCTACGAGCAGTACTTC.

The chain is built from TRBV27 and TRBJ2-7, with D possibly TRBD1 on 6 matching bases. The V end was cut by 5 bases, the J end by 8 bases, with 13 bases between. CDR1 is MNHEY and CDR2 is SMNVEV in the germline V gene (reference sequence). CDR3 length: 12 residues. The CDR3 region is CASSNLQGQQYF. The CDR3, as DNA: TGTGCCAGCAGTAACCTACAGGGCCAGCAGTACTTC.

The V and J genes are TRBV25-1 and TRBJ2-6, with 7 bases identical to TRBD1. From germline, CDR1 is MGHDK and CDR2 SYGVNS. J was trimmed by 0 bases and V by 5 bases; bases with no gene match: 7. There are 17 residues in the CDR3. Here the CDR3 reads CASSSRDSPSGANVLTF. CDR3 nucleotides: TGTGCCAGCAGTTCCCGGGACAGCCCCTCTGGGGCCAACGTCCTGACTTTC.

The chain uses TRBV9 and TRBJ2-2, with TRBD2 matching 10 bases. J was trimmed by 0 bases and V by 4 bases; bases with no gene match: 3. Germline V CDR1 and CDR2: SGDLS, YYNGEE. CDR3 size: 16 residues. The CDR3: CASSFGLAANTGELFF. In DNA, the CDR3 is TGTGCCAGCAGCTTCGGACTAGCGGCGAACACCGGGGAGCTGTTTTTT.